This T cell receptor beta chain was profiled in a study of metastatic and nonmetastatic thyroid tumors. With MiXCR, TCRdb called clones anew from the PCR reads. The top ten clones hold roughly 18% of a sample with around 18,000 clones, 34% of them seen once. The CDR3 consists of 14 residues. From germline, CDR1 is LNHDA and CDR2 SQIVND (reference sequence). V was cut by 5 bases and J by 10 bases, with 18 bases left in between. Thyroid surgery was performed in patients who had received no treatment beforehand. The sample taken for sequencing was tumor tissue. This clonotype originated in a female donor with papillary thyroid cancer or a benign thyroid nodule (not recorded which). Some clones in this sample may be carry-over from other donors' samples. This rearrangement joins TRBV19 to TRBJ2-1; a possible D gene is TRBD1 (6 bases). CDR3 nucleotides: TGTGCCAGTAGTGTCGGACAGTCGAAGGGGGAGCAGTTCTTC. Protein: CASSVGQSKGEQFF.